The subject of this entry is one T cell receptor (beta chain). What it binds is not known. Germline CDR1 is SNHLY and CDR2 is FYNNEI. This CDR3 spans 14 amino acids. V lost 6 bases and J lost 7; bases outside the gene matches: 9. Repertoires were generated with immunoSEQ multiplex PCR, while TCRdb's copy carries only in-frame clones and drops some. The sample holds just under 95,000 clones, around 84% seen once. The sample is drawn from a study of T cell responses to AZD1222 COVID-19 vaccine. Study findings and constraints: Clonal diversity was possibly underestimated, and the donors were mostly white British, with more females.

The receptor comes from an adult in good health. The chain employs TRBV2 and TRBJ2-1; 7 bases match TRBD2. The sequences come from peripheral blood, collected on day 0 of AZD1222 vaccination. In DNA form, the CDR3 reads TGTGCCAGCAGAATAGCGGTGGGGGGGAATGAGCAGTTCTTC. Its protein product is CASRIAVGGNEQFF. The full variable domain, its missing parts supplied by reference TRBV2 and TRBJ2-1, is EPEVTQTPSHQVTQMGQEVILRCVPISNHLYFYWYRQILGQKVEFLVSFYNNEISEKSEIFDDQFSVERPDGSNFTLKIRSTKLEDSAMYFCASRIAVGGNEQFFGPGTRLTVL.